Following are 7 T cell receptor beta chains from one sample sequenced in a study of CD4 T cells in relation to SARS-CoV-2 and coronaviruses. For these receptors, no antigen is known. The unexposed donors gave CD4+ T cells in about 2011-2019, prior to COVID-19. After approximately ten days of culture, CD4+ T cells were isolated. The repertoire was sequenced with immunoSEQ multiplex PCR; TCRdb's copy has only in-frame clones and lacks some. The table includes more than 25,000 clones, 73% detected once. The sequencing input was CD4+ T cells from PBMCs, cultured in vitro. The source of these receptors is a human donor in good health.

This chain connects TRBV5-1 to TRBJ2-2; D may be TRBD1 (6 bases). This CDR3 is built from 14 residues. Germline V gives CDR1 SGHRS, CDR2 YFSETQ. The ends were cut back, 6 bases at V and 0 bases at J, with 9 bases in the middle. CDR3 sequence reads: CASMSGANTGELFF. Here the CDR3 DNA reads TGCGCCAGCATGTCAGGGGCGAACACCGGGGAGCTGTTTTTT.

This rearrangement joins TRBV11-1 to TRBJ2-6; TRBD1 might be the D (6 bases). Germline-derived CDR1 and CDR2 are SGHAT and FQDESV (reference sequence). CDR3 length equals 16 residues. V gave up 5 bases and J gave up 6 bases, with 17 bases separating them. Here the CDR3 DNA reads TGTGCCAGCAGCCCAGGGGCGGGCCCGGTGGCCAACGTCCTGACTTTC. Protein: CASSPGAGPVANVLTF.

This chain uses TRBV19 with TRBJ2-2; D may be TRBD2 (6 bases). V lost 3 bases, J lost 6 bases, and 14 bases lay in between. This CDR3 region has 15 residues. CDR1 LNHDA and CDR2 SQIVND come from the germline V gene (reference sequence). The CDR3 sequence is CASSIPTGEAGELFF. CDR3 DNA: TGTGCCAGTAGTATCCCCACGGGAGAGGCCGGGGAGCTGTTTTTT.

This clone turned up a few times. V and J are TRBV4-1 and TRBJ2-1; 9 nucleotides line up with TRBD2. Germline V gene lookup returns CDR1 MGHRA and CDR2 YSYEKL. With V trimmed by 1 base and J by 3 bases, 7 bases remained unmatched. The CDR3 is 17 residues long. This CDR3 is CASSQGLLAGSYNEQFF. In DNA, the CDR3 is TGCGCCAGCAGCCAAGGTTTGCTAGCGGGAAGCTACAATGAGCAGTTCTTC.

This rearrangement joins TRBV7-2 to TRBJ1-1, with D possibly matching TRBD1 (6 bases). V was cut by 5 bases and J by 1 base, with 14 bases left in between. Per the germline V gene, CDR1 is SGHTA and CDR2 is FQGNSA. This CDR3 comprises 15 residues. The DNA of the CDR3 is TGTGCCAGCAGCACGAACCGGGACACGAACACTGAAGCTTTCTTT. Its translation is CASSTNRDTNTEAFF.

This clone has only one observation. The chain links TRBV30 to TRBJ2-7, with 15 positions matching TRBD2. In germline, CDR1 is GTSNPN, CDR2 SVGIG (reference sequence). CDR3 length: 15 residues. Losses at the gene ends were 2 bases for V and 4 bases for J; bases not matched to a gene: 3. DNA of the CDR3: TGTGCCTGGAGTAAGGGACTAGCGGGAGGATACGAGCAGTACTTC. Amino acid sequence: CAWSKGLAGGYEQYF. Complete variable domain (other parts from reference TRBV30 and TRBJ2-7): SQTIHQWPATLVQPVGSPLSLECTVEGTSNPNLYWYRQAAGRGLQLLFYSVGIGQISSEVPQNLSASRPQDRQFILSSKKLLLSDSGFYLCAWSKGLAGGYEQYFGPGTRLTVT.

V gene TRBV6-5 combines with J gene TRBJ1-1, with D perhaps TRBD1 (6 bases). The CDR3 runs to 12 residues. Between the trimmed V and J ends, which lost 5 bases and 8 bases, there was a span of 12 bases. Germline V lookup: CDR1 MNHEY, CDR2 SVGAGI. Here the CDR3 DNA reads TGTGCCAGCAGTCGTCAGGGGCTCGAAGCTTTCTTT. Amino acid sequence: CASSRQGLEAFF.